Listed here are 2 T cell receptor beta chains from one sample, sequenced in a study of Ad26.COV2.S vaccination and SARS-CoV-2 variants. The assay was immunoSEQ multiplex PCR, and TCRdb's table has in-frame clones only and misses some. The repertoire holds roughly 300,000 clones, with around 89% as singletons. Indicated treatment: roughly 19 received Ad26.COV2.S at low or high dose, single or two shots; roughly 5 received placebo; per-sample allocation not given. Samples came from day 63 after the first vaccine or placebo injection. This specimen consisted of peripheral blood, obtained in a trial of Ad26.COV2.S vaccine versus placebo. The receptors shown here come from a person between 18 and 65 years old who received the Ad26.COV2.S COVID-19 vaccine or a placebo.

The rearrangement links TRBV29-1 to TRBJ2-7; D not certain. The CDR3 runs 12 residues. V lost 4 bases and J lost 5, with 12 bases in between. Germline CDR1 is SQVTM and CDR2 is ANQGSEA. CDR3 region: CSVGMFANEQYF. Written as DNA, the CDR3 is TGCAGCGTTGGAATGTTTGCTAACGAGCAGTACTTC.

The J gene is TRBJ2-5, the V gene TRBV10-1; 8 bases fit TRBD2. This CDR3 is built from 15 residues. The junction had 7 bases not matched to a gene; V was cut back by 2 bases and J by 5 bases. The germline gives CDR1 WNHNN, CDR2 SYGVQD (reference sequence). CDR3: CASSEKRERAETQYF. In DNA, the CDR3 is TGCGCCAGCAGTGAGAAGCGGGAGAGGGCCGAGACCCAGTACTTC.